Listed here are 21 T cell receptor beta chains from one sample, sequenced in a study of T cell repertoires in cytomegalovirus infection. From the reads, TCRdb called clonotypes with MiXCR, one entry per CDR3 protein. The data show about 450,000 distinct CDR3 sequences, approximately 33% seen once. What was sequenced was PBMCs. The receptors stem from a human donor in good health (CMV status not recorded). Some clones in this sample may be carry-over from other donors' samples.

The chain combines TRBV4-1 with TRBJ2-3; 7 bases match TRBD2. Germline trimming cut 4 bases from V and 0 bases from J; bases unmatched to any gene: 10. The CDR3 is made up of 17 amino acids. In germline, CDR1 is MGHRA, CDR2 YSYEKL. CDR3 nucleotides: TGCGCCAGCAGCCCCAGCGGGGCCCAAAAGAGCACAGATACGCAGTATTTT. As protein: CASSPSGAQKSTDTQYF.

This chain connects TRBV7-2 to TRBJ2-1, with D uncertain. V shed 3 bases and J shed 0 bases, with 18 bases lying between them. The CDR3 length is 18 residues. Germline V lookup: CDR1 SGHTA, CDR2 FQGNSA. CDR3 nucleotides: TGTGCCAGCAGCTTGCGGCCAGCGCTTCAGAGCTCCTACAATGAGCAGTTCTTC. The encoded protein is CASSLRPALQSSYNEQFF. The full variable domain, with the rest looked up from reference TRBV7-2 and TRBJ2-1, is GAGVSQSPSNKVTEKGKDVELRCDPISGHTALYWYRQSLGQGLEFLIYFQGNSAPDKSGLPSDRFSAERTGGSVSTLTIQRTQQEDSAVYLCASSLRPALQSSYNEQFFGPGTRLTVL.

With respect to this clonotype: Germline and junction disagree at one end, which may indicate a read error. This chain connects TRBV6-1 to TRBJ2-3; 11 bases fit TRBD2. CDR1 and CDR2 (germline): MNHNS, SASEGT. The CDR3 length is 16 residues. This CDR3 reads CASTHLAGGGTDTPYF. For the CDR3, the DNA is TGTGCCAGCACTCACTTAGCGGGGGGGGGCACAGATACGCCGTATTTT.

This clonotype was seen many times. This rearrangement joins TRBV7-9 to TRBJ2-1, with D perhaps TRBD2 (7 bases). Looked up from germline, CDR1 is SEHNR and CDR2 is FQNEAQ (reference sequence). With 3 bases removed from V and 12 bases from J, the gap between germline ends came to 27 bases. The CDR3 contains 17 residues. In nucleotides, the CDR3 is TGTGCCAGCAGCTTCGGGTCGCGGGGAGGGGGATCTGGTCGGCAGTTCTTC. Translated: CASSFGSRGGGSGRQFF.

About this clonotype: Possible read error: a much larger clone is one base away. This chain uses TRBV6-1 with TRBJ1-5; the match to TRBD1 covers 9 bases. The germline V gene encodes CDR1 MNHNS and CDR2 SASEGT. V gave up 10 bases and J gave up 1 base; unmatched junction bases: 8. This CDR3 is built from 15 residues. Here the CDR3 DNA reads TGTGCCAACAATACCGGGACAGGGAGCAATCAGCCCCAGCATTTT. Translated: CANNTGTGSNQPQHF.

This clonotype was picked up many times. The CDR3 spells CASSSPVGNPPTQYF. In nucleotides, the CDR3 is TGTGCCAGCAGCTCCCCAGTTGGGAATCCCCCGACCCAGTACTTC. V is TRBV7-2 and J is TRBJ2-5; no definite D call. V was cut by 4 bases and J by 7 bases, with 19 bases left in between. CDR3 size: 15 residues. The germline V gene has CDR1 SGHTA and CDR2 FQGNSA. The full variable domain, in which reference TRBV7-2 and TRBJ2-5 provide the parts outside the CDR3, is GAGVSQSPSNKVTEKGKDVELRCDPISGHTALYWYRQSLGQGLEFLIYFQGNSAPDKSGLPSDRFSAERTGGSVSTLTIQRTQQEDSAVYLCASSSPVGNPPTQYFGPGTRLLVL.

CDR3 sequence (DNA): TGCGCCAGCAGCCACCCCGGGACCGGCCCCGTCACAGATACGCAGTATTTT. Its protein product is CASSHPGTGPVTDTQYF. The rearrangement uses TRBV4-1 and TRBJ2-3; D is perhaps TRBD1 or TRBD2 (5 bases each). The CDR3 is made up of 17 amino acids. V was trimmed by 3 bases and J by 2 bases, leaving 18 bases between them. The V gene's germline CDR1 is MGHRA and CDR2 YSYEKL.

The chain is built from TRBV7-8 and TRBJ1-4; D is perhaps TRBD1 (6 bases). V was pared by 1 base and J by 7 bases, with 13 bases between. Germline CDR1 and CDR2: SGHVS and FQNEAQ. There are 15 residues in the CDR3. The CDR3 DNA is TGTGCCAGCAGCTTAGGCCAGGGGTCGGGTGAAAAACTGTTTTTT. Residues: CASSLGQGSGEKLFF.

This sequence joins TRBV2 and TRBJ1-2; 7 bases match TRBD1. Germline V CDR1 and CDR2: SNHLY, FYNNEI. Unmatched junction bases numbered 14, after V lost 5 bases and J lost 8 bases. This CDR3 contains 15 residues. CDR3 residues: CASSPRRQGIDGYTF. The DNA for the CDR3 is TGTGCCAGCAGTCCCCGAAGACAGGGTATCGACGGCTACACCTTC.

There are many counts of this clonotype. V and J are TRBV7-6 and TRBJ1-5; 8 positions match TRBD1. The trim removed 3 bases at V and 0 bases at J, leaving 10 bases unmatched. The CDR3 spans 18 residues. Germline V gene data show CDR1 as SGHVS and CDR2 as FNYEAQ. The CDR3: CASSFTEGQAYSNQPQHF. For the CDR3, the DNA is TGTGCCAGCAGCTTTACTGAGGGACAGGCGTATAGCAATCAGCCCCAGCATTTT.

V and J are TRBV2 and TRBJ2-7, with 7 bases that match TRBD1. CDR3 length equals 18 residues. Germline CDR1 SNHLY, CDR2 FYNNEI. V trimming: 0 bases; J trimming: 0 bases; junction bases outside the gene matches: 11. The CDR3 nucleotides are TGTGCCAGCAGTGAAGCTCCGGGGTGGGACAGCAGCTCCTACGAGCAGTACTTC. It translates to CASSEAPGWDSSSYEQYF.

This clonotype was seen many times. This chain connects TRBV6-2 or TRBV6-3 to TRBJ2-5; 13 nucleotides agree with TRBD2. Unmatched junction bases numbered 7, after V lost 5 bases and J lost 4 bases. CDR1 is MNHEY, CDR2 SVGEGT, per germline. The CDR3 consists of 16 residues. CDR3 sequence reads: CASSDRLAGGLETQYF. Written as DNA, the CDR3 is TGTGCCAGCAGTGACAGACTAGCGGGGGGCCTAGAGACCCAGTACTTC.

The chain's CDR3 is CASSRSGDRALREQYF. For the CDR3, the DNA is TGTGCCAGCAGTCGTTCCGGGGACAGGGCCCTTCGCGAGCAGTACTTC. The chain carries TRBV14 and TRBJ2-7, with 9 bases aligning to TRBD1. Germline CDR1 SGHDN, CDR2 FVKESK. The CDR3 length is 16 residues. With 6 bases clipped from V and 6 bases from J, the junction kept 15 bases outside the gene matches.

This clonotype was counted between two and nine times. This chain links TRBV7-9 with TRBJ1-2, with TRBD1 identical over 8 bases. The junction had 8 bases not matched to a gene; V was cut back by 7 bases and J by 7 bases. Germline V gene data show CDR1 as SEHNR and CDR2 as FQNEAQ (reference sequence). This CDR3 is built from 13 residues. Written as DNA, the CDR3 is TGTGCCAGCACCCAGGACAGGGTGGGTGGCTACACCTTC. It is translated as CASTQDRVGGYTF.

As to this clonotype: This CDR3 is missing its conserved last phenylalanine or tryptophan, likely due to a read error. The rearrangement uses TRBV7-2 and TRBJ2-3; D possibly corresponds to TRBD1 (5 bases). There are 17 residues in the CDR3. Trimming left V 1 base short and J 1 base short, with 15 bases between. Germline V CDR1 and CDR2: SGHTA, FQGNSA. CDR3 residues: CASSLGWGADRTDTQYL. The DNA of the CDR3 is TGTGCCAGCAGCTTAGGGTGGGGCGCAGACCGCACAGATACGCAGTATTTG.

Turning to this clonotype: This clone may be a read error of a much larger clone one base away. The chain carries TRBV7-2 and TRBJ2-7, with 8 positions matching TRBD2. The CDR3 runs to 14 residues. J gave up 7 bases and V 6 bases, and 11 bases lay outside the gene matches. Germline CDR1 SGHTA, CDR2 FQGNSA. CDR3 residues: CASRLTRLAREQYF. CDR3 sequence (DNA): TGTGCCAGCAGATTAACAAGACTAGCGCGGGAGCAGTACTTC.

This chain links TRBV12-3 or TRBV12-4 with TRBJ1-1; D call uncertain. The V end was cut by 7 bases, the J end by 4 bases, with 16 bases between. The CDR3 length is 14 residues. The CDR3 nucleotides read TGTGCCAGCACTTCACTCGGGGATGGCACTGAAGCTTTCTTT. It codes for CASTSLGDGTEAFF.

The chain is built from TRBV20-1 and TRBJ2-7, with TRBD1 matching 9 bases. The V gene end was trimmed by 4 bases and the J gene end by 2 bases; junction bases not matched to a gene: 12. The CDR3 runs 16 residues. Germline CDR1 and CDR2: DFQATT and SNEGSKA (reference sequence). In nucleotides, the CDR3 is TGCAGTGCTACCCGAACAGGGGGCGTGTTTCCCTACGAGCAGTACTTC. Translation: CSATRTGGVFPYEQYF.

At least ten counts were recorded for this clonotype. This chain links TRBV4-1 with TRBJ1-6; D is unresolved. CDR3 length: 13 residues. CDR1 and CDR2 from the germline V gene are MGHRA and YSYEKL. Trimming pared 0 bases from V and 14 bases from J, leaving 11 bases between. The CDR3 bases are TGCGCCAGCAGCCAAGAGACCACTTACACCCTCCACTTT. Its protein product is CASSQETTYTLHF.

This clonotype occurred a few times. The V call is TRBV11-2, the J call TRBJ2-1; D is perhaps TRBD1 or TRBD2 (6 bases each). Germline loops: CDR1 SGHAT, CDR2 FQNNGV. Trimming took off 7 bases at V and 4 bases at J, with 20 bases between the two ends. The CDR3 has 16 residues. CDR3 bases: TGTGCCAGCACCCCCAGAGGGGGGAAGACATACAATGAGCAGTTCTTC. This gives the protein CASTPRGGKTYNEQFF.

A remark on this clonotype: A much larger clone differs from this one at a single base, so this may be a read error. The chain joins TRBV12-3 or TRBV12-4 to TRBJ1-6; 10 bases match TRBD1. CDR3 length: 16 residues. CDR3 coding DNA: TGTGCCAGCAGTCCCACGACAGGGGGCAATAATTCACCCCTCCCCTTT. This encodes CASSPTTGGNNSPLPF.